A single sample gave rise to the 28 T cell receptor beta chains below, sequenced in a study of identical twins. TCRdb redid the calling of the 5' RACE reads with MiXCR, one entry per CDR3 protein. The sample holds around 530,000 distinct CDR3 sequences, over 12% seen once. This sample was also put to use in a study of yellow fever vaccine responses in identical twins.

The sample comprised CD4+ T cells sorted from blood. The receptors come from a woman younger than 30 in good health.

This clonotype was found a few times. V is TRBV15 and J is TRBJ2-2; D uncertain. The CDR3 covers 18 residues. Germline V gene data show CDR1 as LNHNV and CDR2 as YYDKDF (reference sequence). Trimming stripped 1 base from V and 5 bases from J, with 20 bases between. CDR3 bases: TGTGCCACCAGCAGAGGTGGGATCCTTGAGATTTGGACCGGGGAGCTGTTTTTT. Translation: CATSRGGILEIWTGELFF.

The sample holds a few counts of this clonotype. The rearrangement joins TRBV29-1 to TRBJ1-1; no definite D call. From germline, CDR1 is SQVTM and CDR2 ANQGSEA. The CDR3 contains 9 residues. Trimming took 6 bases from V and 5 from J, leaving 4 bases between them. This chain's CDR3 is CSVGTEAFF. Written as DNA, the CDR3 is TGCAGCGTGGGTACTGAAGCTTTCTTT.

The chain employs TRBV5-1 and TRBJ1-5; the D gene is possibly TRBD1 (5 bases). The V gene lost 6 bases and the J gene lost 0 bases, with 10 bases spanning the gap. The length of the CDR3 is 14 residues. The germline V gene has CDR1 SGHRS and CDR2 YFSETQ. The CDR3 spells CASNDSYSNQPQHF. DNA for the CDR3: TGCGCCAGCAACGACAGCTATAGCAATCAGCCCCAGCATTTT.

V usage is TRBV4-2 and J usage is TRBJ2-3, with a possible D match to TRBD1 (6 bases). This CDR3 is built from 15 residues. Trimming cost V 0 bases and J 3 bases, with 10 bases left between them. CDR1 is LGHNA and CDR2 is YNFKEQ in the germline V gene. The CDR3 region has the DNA TGTGCCAGCAGCCAAGATTTGGGGGCAACAGATACGCAGTATTTT. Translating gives CASSQDLGATDTQYF.

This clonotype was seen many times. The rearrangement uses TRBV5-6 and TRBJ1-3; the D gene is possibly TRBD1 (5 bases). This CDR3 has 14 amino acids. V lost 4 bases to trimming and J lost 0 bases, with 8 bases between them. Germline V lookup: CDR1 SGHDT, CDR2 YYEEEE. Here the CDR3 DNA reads TGTGCCAGCAGCCCGGACAACTCTGGAAACACCATATATTTT. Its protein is CASSPDNSGNTIYF.

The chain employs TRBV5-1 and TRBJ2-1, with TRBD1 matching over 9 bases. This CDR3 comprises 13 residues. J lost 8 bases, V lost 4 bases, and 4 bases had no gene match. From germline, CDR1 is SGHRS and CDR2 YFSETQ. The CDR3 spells CASSPGTGYEQFF. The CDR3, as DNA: TGCGCCAGCAGCCCCGGGACAGGGTATGAGCAGTTCTTC.

The chain's CDR3 is CASSFSLTDTQYF. The CDR3 nucleotides read TGTGCCAGCAGTTTTAGCCTCACAGATACGCAGTATTTT. The rearrangement links TRBV12-3 or TRBV12-4 to TRBJ2-3, with unresolved D. The CDR3 runs 13 residues. V was cut by 3 bases and J by 2 bases, with 6 bases left in between.

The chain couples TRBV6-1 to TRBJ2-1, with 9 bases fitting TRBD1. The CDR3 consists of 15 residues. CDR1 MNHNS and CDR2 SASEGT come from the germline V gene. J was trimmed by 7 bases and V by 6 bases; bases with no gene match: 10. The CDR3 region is CASSPFLTGGNEQFF. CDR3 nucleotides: TGTGCCAGCAGCCCCTTTTTGACAGGGGGAAATGAGCAGTTCTTC.

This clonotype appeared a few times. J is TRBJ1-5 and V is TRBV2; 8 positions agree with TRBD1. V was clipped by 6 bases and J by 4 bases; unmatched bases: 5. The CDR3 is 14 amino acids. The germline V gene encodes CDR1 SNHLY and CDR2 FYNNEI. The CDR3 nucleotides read TGTGCCAGCAGGCAGGGGGCGCCGAATCAGCCCCAGCATTTT. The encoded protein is CASRQGAPNQPQHF.

The CDR3 spells CASSVGDEQYF. CDR3 nucleotide sequence: TGTGCCAGCAGTGTTGGGGACGAGCAGTACTTC. V usage is TRBV2 and J usage is TRBJ2-7; D not resolved. V was pared by 4 bases and J by 5 bases, with 6 bases between. CDR3 length: 11 amino acids. Per the germline V gene, CDR1 is SNHLY and CDR2 is FYNNEI.

CDR3 in amino acids: CASRKVNPRNYGYTF. The CDR3, as DNA: TGCGCCAGCAGAAAGGTAAACCCAAGGAACTATGGCTACACCTTC. This chain links TRBV10-1 with TRBJ1-2; D gene unclear. Looked up from germline, CDR1 is WNHNN and CDR2 is SYGVQD (reference sequence). The CDR3 is made up of 15 amino acids. Trimming stripped 6 bases from V and 2 bases from J, with 16 bases between.

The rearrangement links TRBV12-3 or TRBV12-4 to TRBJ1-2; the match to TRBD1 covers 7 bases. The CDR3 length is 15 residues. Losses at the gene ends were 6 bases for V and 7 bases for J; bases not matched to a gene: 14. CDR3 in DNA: TGTGCCAGCAGCCCACGTCAGGGGGGGGGCGGTGGCTACACCTTC. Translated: CASSPRQGGGGGYTF.

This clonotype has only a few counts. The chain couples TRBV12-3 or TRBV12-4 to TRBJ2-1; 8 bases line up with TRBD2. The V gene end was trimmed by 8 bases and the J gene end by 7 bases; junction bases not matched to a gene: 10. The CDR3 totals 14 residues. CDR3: CASVNSGVRNEQFF. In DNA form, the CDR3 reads TGTGCCAGCGTTAATAGCGGGGTCAGAAATGAGCAGTTCTTC.

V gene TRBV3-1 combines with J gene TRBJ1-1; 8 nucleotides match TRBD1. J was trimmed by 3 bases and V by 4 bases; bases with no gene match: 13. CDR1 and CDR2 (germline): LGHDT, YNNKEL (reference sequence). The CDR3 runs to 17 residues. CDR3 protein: CASSPGFRGHRDTEAFF. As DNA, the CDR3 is TGTGCCAGCAGCCCCGGTTTCAGGGGGCATAGGGACACTGAAGCTTTCTTT.

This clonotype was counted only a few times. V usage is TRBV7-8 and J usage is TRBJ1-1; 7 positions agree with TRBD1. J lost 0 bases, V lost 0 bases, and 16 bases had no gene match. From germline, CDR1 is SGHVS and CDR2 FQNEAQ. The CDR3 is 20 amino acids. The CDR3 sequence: CASSLALSSRDSYMNTEAFF. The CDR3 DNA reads TGTGCCAGCAGCTTAGCGCTAAGTTCTCGGGACAGCTACATGAACACTGAAGCTTTCTTT.

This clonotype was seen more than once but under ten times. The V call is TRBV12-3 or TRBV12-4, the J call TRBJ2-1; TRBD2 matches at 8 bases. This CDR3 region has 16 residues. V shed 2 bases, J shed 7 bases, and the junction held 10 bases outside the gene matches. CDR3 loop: CASSLSGGPILNEQFF. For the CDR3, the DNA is TGTGCCAGCAGTTTATCGGGAGGGCCTATTTTGAATGAGCAGTTCTTC.

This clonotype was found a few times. CDR3 sequence (DNA): TGCGCCACCAAGGACAGGGTAGGCACAGATACGCAGTATTTT. It yields the protein CATKDRVGTDTQYF. The J gene is TRBJ2-3, the V gene TRBV5-1, with 8 bases aligning to TRBD1. V lost 9 bases and J lost 1; bases outside the gene matches: 7. The CDR3 spans 14 residues. Per germline, CDR1 SGHRS and CDR2 YFSETQ.

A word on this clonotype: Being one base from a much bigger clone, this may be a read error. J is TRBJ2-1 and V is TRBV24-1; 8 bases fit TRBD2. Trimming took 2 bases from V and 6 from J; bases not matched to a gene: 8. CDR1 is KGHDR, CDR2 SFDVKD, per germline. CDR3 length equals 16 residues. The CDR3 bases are TGTGCCACCAGTGATTCCCCCCCGGGAGGGGGCAATGAGCAGTTCTTC. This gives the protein CATSDSPPGGGNEQFF.

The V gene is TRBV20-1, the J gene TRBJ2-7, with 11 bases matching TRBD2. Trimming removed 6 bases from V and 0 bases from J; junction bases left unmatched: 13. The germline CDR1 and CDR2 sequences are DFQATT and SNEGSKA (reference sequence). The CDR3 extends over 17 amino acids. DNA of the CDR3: TGCAGTGCAACCGGGACTAGCGGAACTTATAGCTCCTACGAGCAGTACTTC. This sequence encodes CSATGTSGTYSSYEQYF.

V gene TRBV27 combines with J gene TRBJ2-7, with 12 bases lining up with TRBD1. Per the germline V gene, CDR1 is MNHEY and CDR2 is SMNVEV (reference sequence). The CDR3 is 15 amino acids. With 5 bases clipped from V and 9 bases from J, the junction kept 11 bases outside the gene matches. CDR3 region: CASSRSGQGAVGQYF. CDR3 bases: TGTGCCAGCAGTCGATCGGGACAGGGGGCTGTTGGGCAGTACTTC.

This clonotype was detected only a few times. The CDR3 loop reads CASSPKLGLYHEQYF. For the CDR3, the DNA is TGTGCCAGCAGCCCTAAACTGGGACTTTACCACGAGCAGTACTTC. The genes are TRBV9 and TRBJ2-7; D might be TRBD2 (6 bases). The CDR3 loop spans 15 amino acids. CDR1 and CDR2 from the germline V gene are SGDLS and YYNGEE. The ends were cut back, 4 bases at V and 5 bases at J, with 19 bases in the middle.

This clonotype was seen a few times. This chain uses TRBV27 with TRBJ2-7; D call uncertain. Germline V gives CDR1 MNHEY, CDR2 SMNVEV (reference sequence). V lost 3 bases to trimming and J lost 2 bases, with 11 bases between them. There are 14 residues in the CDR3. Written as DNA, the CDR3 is TGTGCCAGCAGTTTGACGACGACCACCTACGAGCAGTACTTC. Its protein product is CASSLTTTTYEQYF.

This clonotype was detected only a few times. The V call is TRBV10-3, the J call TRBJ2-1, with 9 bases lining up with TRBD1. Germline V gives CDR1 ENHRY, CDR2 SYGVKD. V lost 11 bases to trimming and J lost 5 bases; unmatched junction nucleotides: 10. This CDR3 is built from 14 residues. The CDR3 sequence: CAATGTGNDNEQFF. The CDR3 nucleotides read TGTGCCGCCACCGGGACAGGGAATGACAATGAGCAGTTCTTC.

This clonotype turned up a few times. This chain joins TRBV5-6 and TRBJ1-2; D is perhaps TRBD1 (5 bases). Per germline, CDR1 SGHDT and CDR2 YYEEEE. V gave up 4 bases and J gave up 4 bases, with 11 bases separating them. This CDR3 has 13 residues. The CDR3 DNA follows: TGTGCCAGCAGCCACGGAGGGGTCTATGGCTACACCTTC. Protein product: CASSHGGVYGYTF.

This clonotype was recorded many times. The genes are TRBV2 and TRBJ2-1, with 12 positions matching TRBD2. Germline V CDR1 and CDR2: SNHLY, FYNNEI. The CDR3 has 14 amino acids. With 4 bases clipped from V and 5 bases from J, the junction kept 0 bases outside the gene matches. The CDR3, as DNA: TGTGCCAGCAGTGGACTAGCGGGGGACAATGAGCAGTTCTTC. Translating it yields CASSGLAGDNEQFF. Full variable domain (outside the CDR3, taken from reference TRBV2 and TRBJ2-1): EPEVTQTPSHQVTQMGQEVILRCVPISNHLYFYWYRQILGQKVEFLVSFYNNEISEKSEIFDDQFSVERPDGSNFTLKIRSTKLEDSAMYFCASSGLAGDNEQFFGPGTRLTVL.

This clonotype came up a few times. The CDR3 sequence is CASSRDSTIGELFF. The CDR3 DNA follows: TGTGCCAGCAGCCGGGACTCCACTATCGGGGAGCTGTTTTTT. The chain combines TRBV16 with TRBJ2-2, with D possibly TRBD2 on 6 matching bases. The CDR3 is 14 amino acids. The V gene's germline CDR1 is KGHSY and CDR2 FQNENV. The V and J ends lost 4 bases and 7 bases respectively, with 13 bases between them.

The CDR3 coding sequence is TGTGCCAGCAGTCCGGGGTGGTGGGACACCGGGGAGCTGTTTTTT. The encoded protein is CASSPGWWDTGELFF. V gene TRBV6-1 combines with J gene TRBJ2-2; possibly TRBD2 for D (5 bases). The germline CDR1 and CDR2 sequences are MNHNS and SASEGT. The length of the CDR3 is 15 residues. V was cut by 5 bases and J by 3 bases, with 13 bases left in between.

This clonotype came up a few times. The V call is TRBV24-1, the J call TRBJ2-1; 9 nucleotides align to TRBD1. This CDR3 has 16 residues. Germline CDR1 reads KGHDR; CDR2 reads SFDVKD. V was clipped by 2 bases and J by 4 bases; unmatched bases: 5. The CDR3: CATSDSGTGRYNEQFF. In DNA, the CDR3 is TGTGCCACCAGTGATTCCGGGACAGGGCGTTACAATGAGCAGTTCTTC.